Each of the 28 T cell receptor beta chains below was sequenced from the same sample in a study of T cells in Graves' hyperthyroidism and ophthalmopathy. Researchers amplified the TCR beta CDR3 regions from RNA transcripts. The study used the HTBI primer set for a first-round RT-PCR of the TCR CDR3. MiXCR, applied by TCRdb to the multiplex PCR reads, yields one record per CDR3 protein. The profile shows over 300,000 distinct CDR3 sequences, approximately 15% of them singletons. Specimen: blood. The receptors derive from a woman aged 55-69 years with Graves' hyperthyroidism.

This clonotype has a count of ten or more. The chain employs TRBV12-3 or TRBV12-4 and TRBJ2-1; D could derive from TRBD1 or TRBD2 (5 bases each). The V and J ends lost 6 bases and 6 bases respectively, with 15 bases between them. The CDR3 consists of 14 residues. The CDR3 coding sequence is TGTGCCAGCAGAGTCGGGGCGGAGTCCAATGAGCAGTTCTTC. Its translation is CASRVGAESNEQFF.

Only one count was recorded for this clonotype. The chain employs TRBV25-1 and TRBJ1-2; 7 bases match TRBD1. V lost 3 bases to trimming and J lost 10 bases; unmatched junction nucleotides: 17. Germline V gene lookup returns CDR1 MGHDK and CDR2 SYGVNS. The CDR3 loop spans 16 amino acids. The CDR3: CASSEAIFRDRTHYTF. The CDR3, as DNA: TGTGCCAGCAGTGAGGCGATATTTCGGGACAGAACTCACTACACCTTC.

The sample holds many counts of this clonotype. V and J are TRBV7-9 and TRBJ1-1, with D hard to call. The V end lost 5 bases, the J end lost 11 bases, and 15 bases lay between the germline ends. The germline gives CDR1 SEHNR, CDR2 FQNEAQ (reference sequence). The CDR3 runs 12 residues. The CDR3 DNA follows: TGTGCCAGCAGCCCCCGGACGGGAGCGGCTTTCTTT. Translation: CASSPRTGAAFF.

There are a few counts of this clonotype. V and J are TRBV15 and TRBJ1-1; D is possibly TRBD1 (6 bases). The CDR3 is 12 amino acids. Trimming left V 5 bases short and J 7 bases short, with 11 bases between. Germline CDR1 is LNHNV and CDR2 is YYDKDF (reference sequence). In nucleotides, the CDR3 is TGTGCCACCAGCGATGCAGGGGTTGAAGCTTTCTTT. Amino acid sequence: CATSDAGVEAFF.

In this sample, this clonotype turned up a few times. This chain joins TRBV27 and TRBJ1-2; D is unclear. V was pared by 5 bases and J by 8 bases, with 15 bases between. In germline, CDR1 is MNHEY, CDR2 SMNVEV (reference sequence). The CDR3 is 13 amino acids. The DNA of the CDR3 is TGTGCCAGCAGTCCTTCGACTGGCGAGGGCTACACCTTC. This sequence encodes CASSPSTGEGYTF.

This chain connects TRBV4-1 to TRBJ1-5; D perhaps matches TRBD1 (5 bases). V gave up 3 bases and J gave up 2 bases, with 26 bases separating them. The germline CDR1 and CDR2 sequences are MGHRA and YSYEKL. This CDR3 is built from 20 residues. The CDR3 nucleotides are TGCGCCAGCAGCCACACCCTCCCGACCCAGGGCCGGGTGGGCAATCAGCCCCAGCATTTT. This codes for CASSHTLPTQGRVGNQPQHF.

This clonotype occurred many times. This chain links TRBV7-8 with TRBJ2-7, with TRBD1 matching 10 bases. V was pared by 5 bases and J by 7 bases, with 5 bases of the junction left unmatched. CDR3 length: 13 residues. Looked up from germline, CDR1 is SGHVS and CDR2 is FQNEAQ. The CDR3 loop reads CASSPDRGREQYF. In DNA form, the CDR3 reads TGTGCCAGCAGCCCCGACAGGGGGCGGGAGCAGTACTTC.

The chain recombines TRBV12-3 or TRBV12-4 with TRBJ2-1; the match to TRBD2 covers 11 bases. The CDR3 has 14 residues. V trimming: 5 bases; J trimming: 8 bases; junction bases outside the gene matches: 5. The CDR3 spells CASSPRTSGYEQFF. CDR3 in DNA: TGTGCCAGCAGTCCACGGACTAGCGGGTATGAGCAGTTCTTC.

This clonotype was detected only a few times. This may be a read error: a much more frequent sequence differs by one nucleotide. The V and J genes are TRBV30 and TRBJ2-3; D not resolved. The CDR3 covers 14 residues. Trimming left V 2 bases short and J 2 bases short, with 11 bases between. CDR1 is GTSNPN, CDR2 SVGIG, per germline (reference sequence). The CDR3 coding sequence is TGTGCCTGGAGTCGCCCCATCTCCACAGATACGCAGTATTTT. It specifies CAWSRPISTDTQYF.

This clonotype has ten or more counts. The CDR3 loop is CASSSGLASYTGELFF. The CDR3 DNA follows: TGTGCCAGCAGTTCGGGACTAGCGAGTTACACCGGGGAGCTGTTTTTT. The rearrangement links TRBV28 to TRBJ2-2; TRBD2 matches at 10 bases. There are 16 residues in the CDR3. V lost 4 bases to trimming and J lost 3 bases; unmatched junction nucleotides: 5. The germline gives CDR1 MDHEN, CDR2 SYDVKM.

This clonotype occurred a few times. The chain uses TRBV7-9 and TRBJ2-1; 9 bases agree with TRBD2. Germline V gene lookup returns CDR1 SEHNR and CDR2 FQNEAQ (reference sequence). Losses at the gene ends were 0 bases for V and 4 bases for J; bases not matched to a gene: 4. The CDR3 contains 16 residues. The CDR3 DNA is TGTGCCAGCAGCTTAGCTAGCGGGAGAATTTACAATGAGCAGTTCTTC. Translating gives CASSLASGRIYNEQFF. Complete variable domain (other parts from reference TRBV7-9 and TRBJ2-1): DTGVSQNPRHKITKRGQNVTFRCDPISEHNRLYWYRQTLGQGPEFLTYFQNEAQLEKSRLLSDRFSAERPKGSFSTLEIQRTEQGDSAMYLCASSLASGRIYNEQFFGPGTRLTVL.

This clonotype was recorded at least ten times. The chain uses TRBV7-9 and TRBJ2-2; no clear D. In germline, CDR1 is SEHNR, CDR2 FQNEAQ (reference sequence). This CDR3 has 14 amino acids. With 1 base removed from V and 7 bases from J, the gap between germline ends came to 10 bases. The CDR3 DNA sequence: TGTGCCAGCAGCTTAGACTACCTGGGCGGGGAGCTGTTTTTT. Amino acid sequence: CASSLDYLGGELFF. Together with reference TRBV7-9 and TRBJ2-2, the CDR3 gives the full variable domain: DTGVSQNPRHKITKRGQNVTFRCDPISEHNRLYWYRQTLGQGPEFLTYFQNEAQLEKSRLLSDRFSAERPKGSFSTLEIQRTEQGDSAMYLCASSLDYLGGELFFGEGSRLTVL.

V usage is TRBV4-1 and J usage is TRBJ2-7, with 7 bases matching TRBD1. Germline CDR1 MGHRA, CDR2 YSYEKL. CDR3 length: 15 residues. V dropped 2 bases and J dropped 3; count of bases not matched to a gene: 7. The CDR3 sequence is CASSQTKGARYEQYF. For the CDR3, the DNA is TGCGCCAGCAGCCAAACTAAGGGGGCCCGCTACGAGCAGTACTTC.

This clonotype was detected a few times. The CDR3 DNA is TGCAGCGTATCAGGGGTTAGGGGCTACACCTTC. Its translation: CSVSGVRGYTF. The gene calls are TRBV29-1 and TRBJ1-2, with D possibly TRBD1 on 6 matching bases. The CDR3 loop spans 11 amino acids. V dropped 6 bases and J dropped 8 bases, with 13 bases sitting between them. Germline lookup yields CDR1 SQVTM and CDR2 ANQGSEA.

In its sample, this clonotype was seen many times. The genes are TRBV10-3 and TRBJ2-7; perhaps TRBD1 as D (5 bases). The CDR3 runs 15 residues. CDR1 is ENHRY, CDR2 SYGVKD, per germline. V gave up 2 bases and J gave up 3 bases, with 14 bases separating them. In nucleotides, the CDR3 is TGTGCCATCAGTGAGGGCCTGGACATCTACTACGAGCAGTACTTC. Its translation: CAISEGLDIYYEQYF.

This clonotype was recorded only once. A much larger clone differs from this one at a single base, so this may be a read error. The genes are TRBV5-1 and TRBJ2-3, with a weak D call TRBD2 (5 bases). Germline assignment: CDR1 SGHRS and CDR2 YFSETQ. The CDR3 covers 14 residues. The CDR3, as DNA: TGCGCCAGCAGCTCTAGCTCTAGCACAGATACGCCGTATTTT. Translated, it gives CASSSSSSTDTPYF.

The table lists this clonotype with a few counts. The junction departs from the called germline gene at one end, perhaps through a read error. The CDR3 region is CANSPVQFTGNTIYF. For the CDR3, the DNA is TGTGCCAACTCACCGGTCCAGTTCACTGGAAACACCATATATTTT. The chain carries TRBV18 and TRBJ1-3; no reliable D call. Germline V gene sequence: CDR1 KGHSH, CDR2 LQKENI. CDR3 length: 15 amino acids.

This chain joins TRBV27 and TRBJ1-2; 8 bases fit TRBD1. This CDR3 region has 14 residues. The germline CDR1 and CDR2 sequences are MNHEY and SMNVEV (reference sequence). The trim removed 6 bases at V and 12 bases at J, leaving 15 bases unmatched. The CDR3 DNA reads as TGTGCCAGCAGCCCCGGGACAGGCAATGGAGGGGACACCTTC. Translated, it gives CASSPGTGNGGDTF.

This clonotype came up many times. The genes are TRBV7-3 and TRBJ1-1; the match to TRBD1 covers 8 bases. The CDR3 has 12 amino acids. V lost 4 bases to trimming and J lost 13 bases; unmatched junction nucleotides: 8. From germline, CDR1 is SGHTA and CDR2 FQGTGA. The CDR3 sequence is CASSSTGTGLFF. CDR3 nucleotides: TGTGCCAGCAGCTCTACCGGGACAGGTCTTTTCTTT.

This clonotype was observed many times. The chain is built from TRBV6-1 and TRBJ2-1, with TRBD1 matching 8 bases. Germline lookup yields CDR1 MNHNS and CDR2 SASEGT. The CDR3 is made up of 17 amino acids. V gave up 5 bases and J gave up 4 bases; unmatched junction bases: 13. As DNA, the CDR3 is TGTGCCAGCAGTTCCCCATCTCAGGGGGCGAGGTACAATGAGCAGTTCTTC. Its translation: CASSSPSQGARYNEQFF.

For this clonotype: One junction end does not reproduce the germline sequence, and a read error may be involved. This chain connects TRBV11-2 to TRBJ2-3; D is unclear. Germline CDR1 and CDR2: SGHAT and FQNNGV. The CDR3 sequence is 11 residues long. The CDR3 reads CASSFSDMQYF. The CDR3 nucleotides read TGTGCCAGCAGCTTTTCCGATATGCAGTATTTT. The variable domain in full, completed from reference TRBV11-2 and TRBJ2-3, reads EAGVAQSPRYKIIEKRQSVAFWCNPISGHATLYWYQQILGQGPKLLIQFQNNGVVDDSQLPKDRFSAERLKGVDSTLKIQPAKLEDSAVYLCASSFSDMQYFGPGTRLTVL.

There are many counts of this clonotype. The rearrangement links TRBV5-1 to TRBJ2-7, with D possibly matching TRBD1 (6 bases). Trimming left V 4 bases short and J 2 bases short, with 13 bases between. The CDR3 has 14 amino acids. CDR1 is SGHRS and CDR2 is YFSETQ in the germline V gene. CDR3 nucleotides: TGCGCCAGCAGCCCGAGGACAGACCCCTACGAGCAGTACTTC. Translation gives CASSPRTDPYEQYF.

CDR3 protein: CASSYGLASTDTQYF. In DNA, the CDR3 is TGTGCCAGCAGTTACGGGTTAGCTAGCACAGATACGCAGTATTTT. The chain uses TRBV6-2 or TRBV6-3 and TRBJ2-3, with no clear D. Trimming stripped 2 bases from V and 0 bases from J, with 9 bases between. Looked up from germline, CDR1 is MNHEY and CDR2 is SVGEGT. The CDR3 sequence is 15 residues long.

Many counts were recorded for this clonotype. The V gene is TRBV2, the J gene TRBJ2-7, with D perhaps TRBD2 (5 bases). The CDR3 runs 13 residues. Germline-derived CDR1 and CDR2 are SNHLY and FYNNEI. V was shortened by 5 bases and J by 6 bases, with 14 bases between the two germline ends. The CDR3 sequence: CASSLSGYSEQYF. CDR3 in DNA: TGTGCCAGCAGTTTGTCGGGGTACAGCGAGCAGTACTTC.

This clonotype turned up a few times. The chain recombines TRBV19 with TRBJ2-5; the D gene could be TRBD1 or TRBD2 (7 bases each). V shed 3 bases and J shed 2 bases, with 16 bases lying between them. Germline loops: CDR1 LNHDA, CDR2 SQIVND (reference sequence). CDR3 size: 16 residues. CDR3 nucleotide sequence: TGTGCCAGTAGTATTTGGGAGGGGGCCGTTCAAGAGACCCAGTACTTC. Translation gives CASSIWEGAVQETQYF.

In this sample, this clonotype turned up many times. The CDR3 sequence: CASSSPGTGTLYYEQYF. In DNA form, the CDR3 reads TGCGCCAGCAGCTCGCCTGGGACAGGGACCCTCTACTACGAGCAGTACTTC. The rearrangement uses TRBV5-1 and TRBJ2-7, with 9 bases that match TRBD1. V trimming: 3 bases; J trimming: 3 bases; junction bases outside the gene matches: 13. This CDR3 comprises 17 residues. Germline V gene sequence: CDR1 SGHRS, CDR2 YFSETQ.

This clonotype was observed at least ten times. This chain links TRBV20-1 with TRBJ1-3; unclear D gene. The germline V gene encodes CDR1 DFQATT and CDR2 SNEGSKA (reference sequence). V was shortened by 1 base and J by 0 bases, with 1 base between the two germline ends. The CDR3 contains 12 residues. CDR3 DNA: TGCAGTGCTAGAGGCTCTGGAAACACCATATATTTT. Its translation: CSARGSGNTIYF.

This clonotype was seen many times. This chain uses TRBV12-3 or TRBV12-4 with TRBJ1-4; 8 bases agree with TRBD1. V shed 10 bases and J 8 bases; nucleotides not matched to a gene: 9. The CDR3 has 13 residues. The CDR3 is CATTRGQAEKLFF. The CDR3 bases are TGTGCCACCACTAGGGGACAGGCCGAAAAACTGTTTTTT.